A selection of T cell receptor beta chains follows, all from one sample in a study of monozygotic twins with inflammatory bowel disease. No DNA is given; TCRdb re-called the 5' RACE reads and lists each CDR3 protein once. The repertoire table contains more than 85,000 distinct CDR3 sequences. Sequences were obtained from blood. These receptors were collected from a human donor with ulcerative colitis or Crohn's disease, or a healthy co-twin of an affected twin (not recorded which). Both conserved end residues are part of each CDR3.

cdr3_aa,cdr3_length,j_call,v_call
CASSLAASGNLGELFF,16,TRBJ2-2,TRBV5-1
CASRGLSTGYDYTF,14,TRBJ1-2,TRBV11-2
CASRPRNGGTDTQYF,15,TRBJ2-3,TRBV7-2
CASSFGGGDTGELFF,15,TRBJ2-2,TRBV5-1
CASSPSTSGSEGLQYF,16,TRBJ2-4,TRBV18
CASSLQGRTEAFF,13,TRBJ1-1,TRBV27
CASSSAGQGLDRGRPDEQFF,20,TRBJ2-1,TRBV5-1
CSARDSTTNEKLFF,14,TRBJ1-4,TRBV20-1
CASSPRHGDAYTF,13,TRBJ1-2,TRBV28
CSARDGGDTSPLHF,14,TRBJ1-6,TRBV20-1
CASSSPPGAYNSPLHF,16,TRBJ1-6,TRBV7-2
CASSLGGTSRADTQYF,16,TRBJ2-3,TRBV7-9
CASSQIDTQYF,11,TRBJ2-3,TRBV7-9
CASTRGQGSYEQYF,14,TRBJ2-7,TRBV6-5
CASSPRVGEGNTIYF,15,TRBJ1-3,TRBV7-2
CASSLAGTSGRVYQETQYF,19,TRBJ2-5,TRBV5-4
CASSPLSGGGNEQFF,15,TRBJ2-1,TRBV12-3/TRBV12-4
CASSLVGGPQLGEQFF,16,TRBJ2-1,TRBV7-3
CSATGQGDTEAFF,13,TRBJ1-1,TRBV20-1
CSARDGVNTEAFF,13,TRBJ1-1,TRBV20-1
CASSFSTQAEYF,12,TRBJ2-4,TRBV7-2
CASSSIPGLAGGFYNEQFF,19,TRBJ2-1,TRBV6-5
CASSFPGLAGDLNDEQFF,18,TRBJ2-1,TRBV12-3/TRBV12-4
CASSFMDRSSDEQYF,15,TRBJ2-7,TRBV5-6